A selection of T cell receptor beta chains follows, all from one sample in a study of regulatory T cells in long-lasting Graves disease. A single record per CDR3 protein comes from TCRdb applying MiXCR to the multiplex PCR reads. Of approximately 400,000 distinct CDR3 sequences in the sample, more than 13% were seen once. Another study also made use of these data, one on T cells in Graves' hyperthyroidism and ophthalmopathy.

The sequences come from peripheral blood mononuclear cells (PBMCs), collected at new diagnosis, from a patient treated with antithyroid drugs. These receptors were taken from a woman in her 30s with Graves disease. The CDR3 runs from the conserved cysteine through the conserved F or W. A D gene is named only where the DNA matches it firmly. The size field is filled for only some rows; it gives once, few, many or a size class.

TRBJ1-6	-	TRBV28	few	CASSFTLVQGHSPLHF	TGTGCCAGCAGTTTCACCCTCGTCCAGGGGCACTCACCCCTCCACTTT
TRBJ2-1	TRBD2	TRBV12-3/TRBV12-4	many	CASSFGRLAVYNEQFF	TGTGCCAGCAGTTTTGGTAGGCTAGCGGTTTACAATGAGCAGTTCTTC
TRBJ2-1	TRBD2	TRBV4-1	-	CASRPWSGVGNEQFF	TGCGCCAGCAGGCCTTGGAGCGGGGTCGGGAATGAGCAGTTCTTC
TRBJ2-5	-	TRBV29-1	-	CSVDWWEMTKETQYF	TGCAGCGTTGATTGGTGGGAGATGACCAAAGAGACCCAGTACTTC
TRBJ1-2	-	TRBV2	many	CASSEQGSGYGYTF	TGTGCCAGCAGTGAACAGGGGAGTGGGTATGGCTACACCTTC
TRBJ2-3	-	TRBV28	many	CASLPGVPSDTQYF	TGTGCCAGCCTCCCGGGAGTTCCCTCAGATACGCAGTATTTT
TRBJ2-2	-	TRBV5-1	many	CASSLYIGELFF	TGCGCCAGCAGCTTGTATATCGGGGAGCTGTTTTTT
TRBJ1-1	-	TRBV7-2	-	CASSLGGAGRAFF	TGTGCCAGCAGCTTAGGGGGGGCTGGGAGGGCTTTCTTT
TRBJ2-3	TRBD2	TRBV29-1	-	CSVRGGRTDTQYF	TGCAGCGTTCGGGGGGGTCGCACAGATACGCAGTATTTT
TRBJ2-1	-	TRBV20-1	many	CSARDGGSVEQFF	TGCAGTGCTAGAGATGGGGGGAGTGTAGAGCAGTTCTTC